The 16 T cell receptor beta chains listed next were all sequenced from one sample in a study of blood T cell repertoires in COVID-19. Clones were sequenced by immunoSEQ multiplex PCR, and TCRdb holds only the in-frame ones, with some missing. The table shows about 64,000 clones, with 78% occurring only once. The sequenced material came from peripheral blood. All receptors come from a man older than 75 with acute or convalescent COVID-19.

The J gene is TRBJ1-2, the V gene TRBV30; D ambiguous. Trimming shortened V by 3 bases and J by 6 bases, and 11 bases separated the two germline ends. Looked up from germline, CDR1 is GTSNPN and CDR2 is SVGIG (reference sequence). The CDR3 has 12 amino acids. The CDR3 nucleotides are TGTGCCTGGAGACCCCCCGGGAATGGCTACACCTTC. Protein: CAWRPPGNGYTF.

The chain employs TRBV18 and TRBJ2-1; TRBD1 agrees at 10 bases. CDR3 length: 15 amino acids. Germline V gene lookup returns CDR1 KGHSH and CDR2 LQKENI. The J segment lost 7 bases and the V segment lost 3 bases, leaving 6 bases of the junction unmatched. The CDR3 region is CASSPGQGKRNEQFF. CDR3 nucleotide sequence: TGTGCCAGCTCACCGGGACAGGGGAAGAGAAATGAGCAGTTCTTC. The variable domain in full, completed from reference TRBV18 and TRBJ2-1, reads NAGVMQNPRHLVRRRGQEARLRCSPMKGHSHVYWYRQLPEEGLKFMVYLQKENIIDESGMPKERFSAEFPKEGPSILRIQQVVRGDSAAYFCASSPGQGKRNEQFFGPGTRLTVL.

In this sample, this clone turned up a few times. The rearrangement links TRBV9 to TRBJ2-3, with TRBD1 identical over 7 bases. V lost 3 bases and J lost 1; bases outside the gene matches: 8. Germline V lookup: CDR1 SGDLS, CDR2 YYNGEE. The CDR3 consists of 16 residues. CDR3: CASSGRYGTGTDTQYF. CDR3 nucleotide sequence: TGTGCCAGCAGCGGCAGATATGGGACAGGCACAGATACGCAGTATTTT.

CDR3 in amino acids: CASSVQGQASYEQYF. The CDR3 DNA reads as TGTGCCAGCAGCGTGCAGGGACAGGCCAGCTACGAGCAGTACTTC. V gene TRBV5-8 combines with J gene TRBJ2-7, with 8 bases identical to TRBD1. J gave up 3 bases and V 4 bases, and 9 bases lay outside the gene matches. CDR3 size: 15 residues. Germline CDR1 is SGHTS and CDR2 is YDEGEE.

The chain recombines TRBV4-1 with TRBJ2-1, with TRBD2 matching 12 bases. The CDR3 covers 16 residues. J lost 7 bases, V lost 5 bases, and 9 bases had no gene match. From germline, CDR1 is MGHRA and CDR2 YSYEKL. The CDR3 loop reads CASSVPTSGSGNEQFF. The CDR3 nucleotides read TGCGCCAGCAGCGTACCGACTAGCGGGAGTGGTAATGAGCAGTTCTTC.

The gene calls are TRBV10-1 and TRBJ1-1; unclear D gene. The CDR3 sequence is 14 residues long. CDR1 and CDR2 (germline): WNHNN, SYGVQD (reference sequence). The V end lost 6 bases, the J end lost 0 bases, and 11 bases lay between the germline ends. This CDR3 reads CASSRDPMNTEAFF. The DNA of the CDR3 is TGCGCCAGCAGCCGCGATCCGATGAACACTGAAGCTTTCTTT.

This sequence joins TRBV5-6 and TRBJ2-1, with TRBD1 matching over 10 bases. The J segment lost 8 bases and the V segment lost 0 bases, leaving 5 bases of the junction unmatched. The CDR3 contains 15 residues. The germline gives CDR1 SGHDT, CDR2 YYEEEE. The CDR3 reads CASSLETGGPDEQFF. The CDR3 DNA reads TGTGCCAGCAGCTTGGAGACAGGGGGCCCAGATGAGCAGTTCTTC.

This chain joins TRBV5-6 and TRBJ1-5; the match to TRBD1 covers 7 bases. CDR1 is SGHDT, CDR2 YYEEEE, per germline. With V trimmed by 4 bases and J by 1 base, 8 bases remained unmatched. The CDR3 is 16 residues long. This CDR3 reads CASSTTGVGSNQPQHF. CDR3 coding DNA: TGTGCCAGCAGCACAACAGGGGTGGGAAGCAATCAGCCCCAGCATTTT.

This clone was detected only a few times. The V call is TRBV5-1, the J call TRBJ2-2; 8 nucleotides line up with TRBD1. CDR1 is SGHRS, CDR2 YFSETQ, per germline. The length of the CDR3 is 16 residues. Trimming cost V 4 bases and J 3 bases; bases outside gene matches: 8. The CDR3 is CASSPTAGGDTGELFF. In DNA form, the CDR3 reads TGCGCCAGCAGCCCGACCGCAGGGGGCGACACCGGGGAGCTGTTTTTT. The whole variable domain, filled in from reference TRBV5-1 and TRBJ2-2, reads KAGVTQTPRYLIKTRGQQVTLSCSPISGHRSVSWYQQTPGQGLQFLFEYFSETQRNKGNFPGRFSGRQFSNSRSEMNVSTLELGDSALYLCASSPTAGGDTGELFFGEGSRLTVL.

The gene calls are TRBV3-1 (or the pseudogene TRBV3-2) and TRBJ1-5; unclear D gene. This CDR3 contains 15 residues. The V gene lost 4 bases and the J gene lost 6 bases, with 16 bases spanning the gap. CDR1 LGHDT and CDR2 YNNKEL come from the germline V gene (reference sequence). The CDR3 sequence: CASSPTLKGGQPQHF. CDR3 in DNA: TGTGCCAGCAGCCCCACCTTAAAGGGAGGTCAGCCCCAGCATTTT.

The V and J genes are TRBV2 and TRBJ2-3; a weak D match, TRBD2 (6 bases). The CDR3 totals 14 residues. Per germline, CDR1 SNHLY and CDR2 FYNNEI. Trimming took 7 bases from V and 2 from J, leaving 13 bases between them. The CDR3 DNA follows: TGTGCCAGCACCATGGGGAGGTACACAGATACGCAGTATTTT. Amino acids: CASTMGRYTDTQYF.

The gene calls are TRBV5-1 and TRBJ2-3; 10 bases fit TRBD1. V lost 7 bases, J lost 3 bases, and 8 bases stayed unmatched. CDR1 and CDR2 from the germline V gene are SGHRS and YFSETQ. The CDR3 is made up of 15 amino acids. The CDR3 loop is CASSQGQGRTDTQYF. For the CDR3, the DNA is TGCGCCAGCTCTCAGGGACAGGGGAGGACAGATACGCAGTATTTT.

CDR3 nucleotides: TGTGCCAGCACCCGTGCTTCCTCAGGGTCTTCCAATGAGCAGTTCTTC. Protein: CASTRASSGSSNEQFF. The chain combines TRBV7-9 with TRBJ2-1; TRBD1 is a possible D gene (5 bases). The CDR3 runs to 16 residues. CDR1 SEHNR and CDR2 FQNEAQ come from the germline V gene (reference sequence). The V gene lost 7 bases and the J gene lost 6 bases, with 22 bases spanning the gap.

J is TRBJ1-3 and V is TRBV5-1, with D perhaps matching TRBD1 (5 bases). The germline CDR1 and CDR2 sequences are SGHRS and YFSETQ. The V end lost 0 bases, the J end lost 4 bases, and 14 bases lay between the germline ends. The length of the CDR3 is 16 residues. The CDR3 nucleotides read TGCGCCAGCAGCTTGGCAGGGACTAGGCTAGGAAACACCATATATTTT. Translated, it gives CASSLAGTRLGNTIYF.

There are a few counts of this clone. The chain is built from TRBV11-3 and TRBJ2-5; 7 bases line up with TRBD1. Germline V gene sequence: CDR1 SGHNT, CDR2 YENEEA. The CDR3 runs to 15 residues. The J segment lost 5 bases and the V segment lost 1 base, leaving 7 bases of the junction unmatched. CDR3 in DNA: TGTGCCAGCAGCTTAGCGACAGGGTTCGGGGAGACCCAGTACTTC. Translated, it gives CASSLATGFGETQYF.

This chain uses TRBV2 with TRBJ2-1; TRBD2 matches at 9 bases. The CDR3 runs to 15 residues. The germline gives CDR1 SNHLY, CDR2 FYNNEI. Trimming cost V 2 bases and J 8 bases; bases outside gene matches: 7. CDR3 DNA: TGTGCCAGCAGTGAATTAGCGGGAGTTCCGGATGAGCAGTTCTTC. Translated, it gives CASSELAGVPDEQFF. The full variable domain, completed using reference TRBV2 and TRBJ2-1, is EPEVTQTPSHQVTQMGQEVILRCVPISNHLYFYWYRQILGQKVEFLVSFYNNEISEKSEIFDDQFSVERPDGSNFTLKIRSTKLEDSAMYFCASSELAGVPDEQFFGPGTRLTVL.